This record covers a single T cell receptor beta chain. What this receptor recognizes is not known. No much larger clonotype is one base removed from it; base qualities were not supplied. The source of the sample is a study of blood T cell repertoires in COVID-19 (dated by TCRdb to the early 2020s). In the study overall: Samples from collaborators originated in the United States, Italy and Spain and spanned both the acute and convalescent phases of COVID-19. Where available, HLA class I and class II types were obtained from metadata supplied by the sample provider rather than from assay-based typing. The dataset comprised deeply sampled blood TCRbeta repertoires from subjects exposed to, actively infected with, or recovered from COVID-19. The samples were drawn from two sources: the first 160 participants of the ongoing ImmuneRACE study, and 1,254 subjects contributed by 6 global collaborators. The prospective study material was composed of cDNA or gDNA derived from T cells, B-cell-depleted T cells, or PBMCs. The repertoires were released in a freely available public database intended as a resource for research on the immune response to SARS-CoV-2. Nearly every sample came with metadata listing a de-identified subject ID, COVID-19 status, age in years and sex. General conclusions and limits of the study: The amount of clinical and demographic metadata varied by source and participant and was provided uncurated.

Each collaborating institution followed its own protocols to collect whole blood in K2EDTA tubes. For TCRbeta analysis, collaborators shipped samples as frozen whole blood, isolated PBMCs, or DNA extracted from either of those sample types. Based on the germline V gene, the CDR1 and CDR2 sequences are SGHVS and FNYEAQ. The CDR3 contains 18 residues, cysteine and phenylalanine counted. Here the CDR3 DNA is all that survives: 54 bases in frame from base 1. The germline ends are 20 bases apart after V is trimmed by 5 bases and J by 0 bases. TCRbeta CDR3 regions were amplified from genomic DNA using the immunoSEQ Assay, a bias-controlled multiplex PCR. As for the authors' bioinformatics: The number of nucleated cells in each sample was estimated by amplification of reference gene primers within the assay. Sequence reads were collapsed and filtered to measure the absolute abundance of every unique TCRbeta CDR3 rearrangement. Productive Simpson clonality was computed per sample as the square root of Simpson's diversity index over productive rearrangements. Entries here come from immuneACCESS through TCRdb and include only in-frame sequences with V and J called. Some clones fail to appear in such tables; in the studies checked, an unresolved V gene covers under half of the shortfall, and the cause of the remainder is unknown. The DNA gave D and trimming, while V, J and clone size come from that table. The sample data list 310,000 or so clones, and around 86% of these were observed just once. The ten largest clonotypes hold 1% of the sample.

The material sequenced was peripheral blood. The sequence joins TRBV7-6 to TRBJ1-5; tentative D gene TRBD1, with 6 bases matching. This clonotype was obtained from a man between 45 and 60 years old with active or convalescent COVID-19. The nucleotide sequence reads TGTGCCAGCAGCGTAAAAGGTGGACAGCTCGATAGCAATCAGCCCCAGCATTTT. Its translation reads: CASSVKGGQLDSNQPQHF. Where the CDR3 stops, the reference TRBV7-6 and TRBJ1-5 genes take over; the full variable domain is GAGVSQSPRYKVTKRGQDVALRCDPISGHVSLYWYRQALGQGPEFLTYFNYEAQQDKSGLPNDRFSAERPEGSISTLTIQRTEQRDSAMYRCASSVKGGQLDSNQPQHFGDGTRLSIL.